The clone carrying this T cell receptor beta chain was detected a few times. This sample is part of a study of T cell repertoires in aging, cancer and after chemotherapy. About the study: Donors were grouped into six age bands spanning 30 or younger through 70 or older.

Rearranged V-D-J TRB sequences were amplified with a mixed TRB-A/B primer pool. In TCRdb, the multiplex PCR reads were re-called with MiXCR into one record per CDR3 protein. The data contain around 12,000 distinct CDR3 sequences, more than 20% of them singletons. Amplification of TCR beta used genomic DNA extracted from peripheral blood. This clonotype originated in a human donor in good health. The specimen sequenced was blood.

The CDR3 DNA reads as TGTGCCAGCAGCTTAGTCTGGGGGTTGGATAATTCACCCCTCCACTTT. Amino acids: CASSLVWGLDNSPLHF. The chain joins TRBV11-2 to TRBJ1-6; tentative D call: TRBD1 (5 bases). CDR3 length equals 16 residues. The ends were cut back, 1 base at V and 5 bases at J, with 12 bases in the middle. Germline CDR1 SGHAT, CDR2 FQNNGV.